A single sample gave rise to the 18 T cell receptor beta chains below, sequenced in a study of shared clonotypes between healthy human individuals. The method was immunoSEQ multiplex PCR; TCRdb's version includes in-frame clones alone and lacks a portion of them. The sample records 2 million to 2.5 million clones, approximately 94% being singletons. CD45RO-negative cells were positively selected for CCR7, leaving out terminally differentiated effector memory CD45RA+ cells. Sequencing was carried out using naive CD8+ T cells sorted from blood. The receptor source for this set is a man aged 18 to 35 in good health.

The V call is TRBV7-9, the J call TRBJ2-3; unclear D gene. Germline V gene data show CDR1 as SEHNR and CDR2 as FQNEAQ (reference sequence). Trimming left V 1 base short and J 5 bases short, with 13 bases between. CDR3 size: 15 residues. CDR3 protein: CASSLVWTTEDTQYF. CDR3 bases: TGTGCCAGCAGCTTAGTCTGGACCACCGAAGATACGCAGTATTTT.

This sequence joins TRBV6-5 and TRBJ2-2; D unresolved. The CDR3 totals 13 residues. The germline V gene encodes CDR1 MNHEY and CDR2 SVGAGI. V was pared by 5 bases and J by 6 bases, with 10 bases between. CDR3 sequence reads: CASSDTGAGELFF. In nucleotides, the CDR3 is TGTGCCAGCAGTGATACTGGGGCCGGGGAGCTGTTTTTT.

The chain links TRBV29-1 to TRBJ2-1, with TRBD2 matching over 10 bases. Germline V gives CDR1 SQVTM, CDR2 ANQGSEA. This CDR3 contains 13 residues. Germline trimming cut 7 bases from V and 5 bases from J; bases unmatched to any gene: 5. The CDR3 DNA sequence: TGCAGCGGAGGACTAGCGGCTAACAATGAGCAGTTCTTC. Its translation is CSGGLAANNEQFF.

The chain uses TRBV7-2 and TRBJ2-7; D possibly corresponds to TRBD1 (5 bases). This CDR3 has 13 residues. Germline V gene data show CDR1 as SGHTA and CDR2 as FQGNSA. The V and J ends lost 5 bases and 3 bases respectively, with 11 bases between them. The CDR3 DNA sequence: TGTGCCAGCAGCCCGGACAATTTCTACGAGCAGTACTTC. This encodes CASSPDNFYEQYF.

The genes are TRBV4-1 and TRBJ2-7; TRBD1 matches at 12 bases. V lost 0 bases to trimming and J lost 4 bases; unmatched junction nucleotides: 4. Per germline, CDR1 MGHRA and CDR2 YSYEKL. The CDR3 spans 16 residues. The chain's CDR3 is CASSQDWGQGAYEQYF. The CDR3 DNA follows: TGCGCCAGCAGCCAAGATTGGGGACAGGGGGCTTACGAGCAGTACTTC.

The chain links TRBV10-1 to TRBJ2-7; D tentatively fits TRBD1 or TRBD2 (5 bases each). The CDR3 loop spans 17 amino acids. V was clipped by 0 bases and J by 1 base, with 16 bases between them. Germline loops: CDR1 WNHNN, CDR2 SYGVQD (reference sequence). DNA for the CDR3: TGCGCCAGCAGTGAGTCTCGTCAAACGGGGCCATCCTACGAGCAGTACTTC. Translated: CASSESRQTGPSYEQYF.

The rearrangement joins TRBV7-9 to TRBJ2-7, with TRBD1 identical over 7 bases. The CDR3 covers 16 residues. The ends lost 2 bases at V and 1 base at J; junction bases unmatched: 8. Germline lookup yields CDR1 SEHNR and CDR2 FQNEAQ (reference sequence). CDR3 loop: CASSLSQGVSSYEQYF. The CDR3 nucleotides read TGTGCCAGCAGCTTATCGCAGGGGGTTAGTTCCTACGAGCAGTACTTC.

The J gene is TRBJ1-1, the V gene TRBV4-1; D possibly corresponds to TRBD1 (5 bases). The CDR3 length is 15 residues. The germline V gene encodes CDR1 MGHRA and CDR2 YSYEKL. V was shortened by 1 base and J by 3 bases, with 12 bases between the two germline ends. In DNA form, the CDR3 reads TGCGCCAGCAGCCAAGCCTTCCAGGGATACACTGAAGCTTTCTTT. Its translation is CASSQAFQGYTEAFF.

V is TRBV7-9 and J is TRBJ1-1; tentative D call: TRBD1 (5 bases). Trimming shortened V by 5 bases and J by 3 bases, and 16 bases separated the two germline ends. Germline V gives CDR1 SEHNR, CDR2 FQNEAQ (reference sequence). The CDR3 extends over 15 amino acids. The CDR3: CASSPFLGGDTEAFF. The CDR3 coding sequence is TGTGCCAGCAGCCCTTTTCTTGGGGGGGACACTGAAGCTTTCTTT.

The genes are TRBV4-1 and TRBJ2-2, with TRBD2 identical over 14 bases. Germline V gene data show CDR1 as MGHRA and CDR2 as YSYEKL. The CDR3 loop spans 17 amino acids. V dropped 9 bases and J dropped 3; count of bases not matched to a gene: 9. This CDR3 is CASTTSGGAAYTGELFF. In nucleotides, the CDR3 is TGCGCCAGTACGACTAGCGGGGGGGCAGCGTACACCGGGGAGCTGTTTTTT.

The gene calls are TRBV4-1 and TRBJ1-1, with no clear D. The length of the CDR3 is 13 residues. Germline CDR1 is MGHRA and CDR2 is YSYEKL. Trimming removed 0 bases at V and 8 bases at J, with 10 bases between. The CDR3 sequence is CASSQEVQSEAFF. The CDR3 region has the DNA TGCGCCAGCAGCCAAGAGGTACAGAGCGAAGCTTTCTTT.

CDR3 region: CAISESRGEKLFF. The CDR3 region has the DNA TGTGCCATCAGTGAGTCAAGAGGTGAAAAACTGTTTTTT. V gene TRBV10-3 combines with J gene TRBJ1-4; D is ambiguous. Trimming cost V 0 bases and J 7 bases, with 6 bases left between them. CDR1 and CDR2 from the germline V gene are ENHRY and SYGVKD. The CDR3 has 13 amino acids.

The CDR3: CASSAGLLTRTNYEQYF. For the CDR3, the DNA is TGTGCCAGCAGCGCCGGGCTGCTGACTAGGACCAACTACGAGCAGTACTTC. This chain links TRBV9 with TRBJ2-7; a possible D gene is TRBD2 (6 bases). The germline gives CDR1 SGDLS, CDR2 YYNGEE. V lost 3 bases, J lost 3 bases, and 22 bases lay in between. The CDR3 length is 17 residues.

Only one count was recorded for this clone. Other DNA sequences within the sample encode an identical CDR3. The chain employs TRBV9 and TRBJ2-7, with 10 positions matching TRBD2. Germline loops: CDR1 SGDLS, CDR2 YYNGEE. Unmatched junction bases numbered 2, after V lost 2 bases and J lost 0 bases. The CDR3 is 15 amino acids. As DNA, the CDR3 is TGTGCCAGCAGCGTTGGACTAGCGGACTCCTACGAGCAGTACTTC. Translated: CASSVGLADSYEQYF.

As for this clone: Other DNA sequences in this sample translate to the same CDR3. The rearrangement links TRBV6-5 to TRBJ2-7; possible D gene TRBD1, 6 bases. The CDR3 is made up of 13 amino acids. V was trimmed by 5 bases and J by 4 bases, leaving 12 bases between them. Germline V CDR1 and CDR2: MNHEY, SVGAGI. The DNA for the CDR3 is TGTGCCAGCAGTATACAGGGCAGTTACGAGCAGTACTTC. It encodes CASSIQGSYEQYF.

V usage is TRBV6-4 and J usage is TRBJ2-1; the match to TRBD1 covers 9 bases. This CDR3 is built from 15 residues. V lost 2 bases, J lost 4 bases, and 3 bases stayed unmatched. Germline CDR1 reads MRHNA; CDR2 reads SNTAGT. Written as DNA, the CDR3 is TGTGCCAGCAGTGACGGCGGGACAGGGTACAATGAGCAGTTCTTC. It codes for CASSDGGTGYNEQFF.

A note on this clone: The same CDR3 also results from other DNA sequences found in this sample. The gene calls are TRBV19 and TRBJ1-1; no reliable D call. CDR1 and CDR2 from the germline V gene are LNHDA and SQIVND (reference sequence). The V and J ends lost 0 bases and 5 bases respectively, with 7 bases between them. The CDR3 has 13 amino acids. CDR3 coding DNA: TGTGCCAGTAGTATAGACGTGGAAACTGAAGCTTTCTTT. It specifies CASSIDVETEAFF.

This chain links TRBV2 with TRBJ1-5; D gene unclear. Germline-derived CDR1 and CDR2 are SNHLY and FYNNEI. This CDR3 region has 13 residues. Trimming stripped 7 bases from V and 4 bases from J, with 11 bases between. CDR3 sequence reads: CASTLEINQPQHF. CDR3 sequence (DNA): TGTGCCAGCACCCTGGAGATAAATCAGCCCCAGCATTTT.